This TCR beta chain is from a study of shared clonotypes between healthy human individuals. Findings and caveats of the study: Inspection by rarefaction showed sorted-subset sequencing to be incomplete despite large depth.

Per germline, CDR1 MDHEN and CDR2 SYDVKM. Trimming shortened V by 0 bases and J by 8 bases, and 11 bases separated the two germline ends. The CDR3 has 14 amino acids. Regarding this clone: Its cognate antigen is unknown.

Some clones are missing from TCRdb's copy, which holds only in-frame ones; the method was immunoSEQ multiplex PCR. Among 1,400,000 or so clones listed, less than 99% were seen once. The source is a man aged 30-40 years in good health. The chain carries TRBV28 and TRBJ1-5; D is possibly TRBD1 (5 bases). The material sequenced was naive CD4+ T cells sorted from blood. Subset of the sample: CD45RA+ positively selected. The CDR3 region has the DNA TGTGCCAGCAGTTTATGGCAGGGTGCCAAGCCCCAGCATTTT. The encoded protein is CASSLWQGAKPQHF.